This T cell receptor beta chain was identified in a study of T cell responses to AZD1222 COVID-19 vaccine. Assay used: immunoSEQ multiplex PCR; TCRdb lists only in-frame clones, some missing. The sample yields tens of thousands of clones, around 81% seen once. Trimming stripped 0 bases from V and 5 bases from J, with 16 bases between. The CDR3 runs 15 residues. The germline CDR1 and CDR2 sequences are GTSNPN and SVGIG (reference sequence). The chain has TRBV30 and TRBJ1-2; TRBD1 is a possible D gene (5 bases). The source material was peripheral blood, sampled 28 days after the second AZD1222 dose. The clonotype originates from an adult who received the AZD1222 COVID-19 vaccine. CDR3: CAWSVRRGAEYGYTF. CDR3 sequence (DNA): TGTGCCTGGAGTGTAAGAAGGGGAGCGGAATATGGCTACACCTTC.